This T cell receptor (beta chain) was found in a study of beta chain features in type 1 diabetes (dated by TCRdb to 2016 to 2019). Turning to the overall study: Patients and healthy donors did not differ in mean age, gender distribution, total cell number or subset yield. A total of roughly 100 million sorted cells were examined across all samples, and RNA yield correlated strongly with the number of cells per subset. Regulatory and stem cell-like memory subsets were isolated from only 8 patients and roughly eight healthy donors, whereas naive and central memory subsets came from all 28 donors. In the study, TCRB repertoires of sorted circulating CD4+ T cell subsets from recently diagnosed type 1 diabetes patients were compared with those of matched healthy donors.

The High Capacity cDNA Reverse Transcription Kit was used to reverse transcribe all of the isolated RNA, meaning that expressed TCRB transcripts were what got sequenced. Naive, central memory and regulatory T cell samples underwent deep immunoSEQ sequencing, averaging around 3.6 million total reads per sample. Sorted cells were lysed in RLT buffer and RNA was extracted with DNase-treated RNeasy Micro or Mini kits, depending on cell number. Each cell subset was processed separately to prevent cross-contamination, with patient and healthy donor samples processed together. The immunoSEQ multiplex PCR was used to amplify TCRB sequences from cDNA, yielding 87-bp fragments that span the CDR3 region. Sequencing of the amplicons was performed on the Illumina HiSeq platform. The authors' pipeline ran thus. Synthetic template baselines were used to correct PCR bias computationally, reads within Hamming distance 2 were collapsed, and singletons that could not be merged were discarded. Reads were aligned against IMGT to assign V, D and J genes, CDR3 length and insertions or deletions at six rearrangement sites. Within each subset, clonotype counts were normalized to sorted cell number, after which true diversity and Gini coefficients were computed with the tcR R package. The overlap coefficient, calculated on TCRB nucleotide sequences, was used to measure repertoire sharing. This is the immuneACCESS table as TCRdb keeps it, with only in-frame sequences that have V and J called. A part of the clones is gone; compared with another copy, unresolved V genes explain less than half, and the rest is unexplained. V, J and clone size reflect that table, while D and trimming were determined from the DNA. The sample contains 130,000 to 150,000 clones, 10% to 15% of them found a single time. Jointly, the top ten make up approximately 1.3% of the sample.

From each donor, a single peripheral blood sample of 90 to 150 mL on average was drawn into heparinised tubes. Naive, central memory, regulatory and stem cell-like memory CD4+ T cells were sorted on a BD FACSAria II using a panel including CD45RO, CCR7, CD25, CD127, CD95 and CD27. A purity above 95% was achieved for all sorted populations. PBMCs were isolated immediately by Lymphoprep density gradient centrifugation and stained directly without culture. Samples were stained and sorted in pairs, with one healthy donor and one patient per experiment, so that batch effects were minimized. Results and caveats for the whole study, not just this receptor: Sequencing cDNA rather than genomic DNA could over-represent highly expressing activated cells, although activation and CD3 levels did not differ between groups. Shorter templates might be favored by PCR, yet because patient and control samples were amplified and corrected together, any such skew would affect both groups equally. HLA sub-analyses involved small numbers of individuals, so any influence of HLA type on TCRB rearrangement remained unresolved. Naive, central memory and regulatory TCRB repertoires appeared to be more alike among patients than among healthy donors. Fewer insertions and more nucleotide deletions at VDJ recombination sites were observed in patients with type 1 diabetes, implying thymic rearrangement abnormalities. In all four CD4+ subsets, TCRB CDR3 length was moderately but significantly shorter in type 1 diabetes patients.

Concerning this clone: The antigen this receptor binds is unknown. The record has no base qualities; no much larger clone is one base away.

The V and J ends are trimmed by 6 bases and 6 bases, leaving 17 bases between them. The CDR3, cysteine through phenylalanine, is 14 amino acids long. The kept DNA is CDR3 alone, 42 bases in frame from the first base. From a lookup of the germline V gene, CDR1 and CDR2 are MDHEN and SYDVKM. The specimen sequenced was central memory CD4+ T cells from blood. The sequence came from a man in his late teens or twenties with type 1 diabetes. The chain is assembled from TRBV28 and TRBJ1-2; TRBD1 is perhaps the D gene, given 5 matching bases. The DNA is TGTGCCAGCAGCGTTGGACAATCGACGCATGGCTACACCTTC. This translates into CASSVGQSTHGYTF.